The clone carrying this T cell receptor beta chain was seen a handful of times. Each donor was nominally healthy when sampled (though unrecorded immune exposures were likely). The PCR contained 60 Vbeta and 13 Jbeta primers. TCRdb's copy holds only in-frame clones and misses some; the assay was immunoSEQ multiplex PCR. The profile shows approximately 160,000 clones, approximately 80% of them singletons. The data were obtained in a study of cytomegalovirus exposure and HLA in healthy donors. Trimming removed 4 bases from V and 6 bases from J; junction bases left unmatched: 14. Looked up from germline, CDR1 is SGDLS and CDR2 is YYNGEE. This CDR3 has 18 residues.

This sequence joins TRBV9 and TRBJ2-2; 11 nucleotides agree with TRBD1. The sequence derives from a woman aged 40 to 49 in good health and CMV-seropositive. Source material: PBMCs. CDR3 nucleotide sequence: TGTGCCAGCAGCCCGGACAGGGGGCGCGGACTGGGGGCCGGGGAGCTGTTTTTT. Amino acid sequence: CASSPDRGRGLGAGELFF.